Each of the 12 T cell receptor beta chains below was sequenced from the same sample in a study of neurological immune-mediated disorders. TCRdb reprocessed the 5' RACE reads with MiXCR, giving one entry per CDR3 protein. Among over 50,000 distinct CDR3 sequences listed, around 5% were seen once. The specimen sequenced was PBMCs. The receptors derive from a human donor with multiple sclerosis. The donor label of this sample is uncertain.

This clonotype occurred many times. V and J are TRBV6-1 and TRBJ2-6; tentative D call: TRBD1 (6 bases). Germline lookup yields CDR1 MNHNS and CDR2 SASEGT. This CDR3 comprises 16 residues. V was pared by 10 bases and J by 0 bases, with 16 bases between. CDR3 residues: CAILRGPSSGANVLTF. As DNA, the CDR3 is TGTGCCATCCTCAGGGGCCCTTCCTCTGGGGCCAACGTCCTGACTTTC.

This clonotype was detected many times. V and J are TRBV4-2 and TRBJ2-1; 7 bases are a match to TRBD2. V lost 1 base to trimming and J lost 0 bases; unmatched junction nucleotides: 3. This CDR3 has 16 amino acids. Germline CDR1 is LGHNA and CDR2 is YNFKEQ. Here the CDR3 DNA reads TGTGCCAGCAGCCAAGGGCTAGCGGTCTCCTACAATGAGCAGTTCTTC. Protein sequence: CASSQGLAVSYNEQFF.

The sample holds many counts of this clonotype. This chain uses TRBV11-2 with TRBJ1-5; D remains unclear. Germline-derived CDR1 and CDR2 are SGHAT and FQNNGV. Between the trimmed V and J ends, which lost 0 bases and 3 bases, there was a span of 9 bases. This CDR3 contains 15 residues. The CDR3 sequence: CASSLDGRDNQPQHF. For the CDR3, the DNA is TGTGCCAGCAGCTTAGATGGAAGGGACAATCAGCCCCAGCATTTT.

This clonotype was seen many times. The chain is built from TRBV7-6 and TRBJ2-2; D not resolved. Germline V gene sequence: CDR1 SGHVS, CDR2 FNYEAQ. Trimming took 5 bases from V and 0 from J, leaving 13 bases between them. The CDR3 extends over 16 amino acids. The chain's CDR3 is CASSTIPAPNTGELFF. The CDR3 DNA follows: TGTGCCAGCAGCACTATACCAGCCCCGAACACCGGGGAGCTGTTTTTT.

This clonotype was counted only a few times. The CDR3 sequence is CASSSLYRGGTDTQYF. The CDR3 DNA reads TGTGCCAGCAGCTCCCTTTACAGGGGGGGCACAGATACGCAGTATTTT. The genes are TRBV7-9 and TRBJ2-3, with 8 bases that match TRBD1. The germline CDR1 and CDR2 sequences are SEHNR and FQNEAQ (reference sequence). J lost 1 base, V lost 4 bases, and 7 bases had no gene match. This CDR3 contains 16 residues.

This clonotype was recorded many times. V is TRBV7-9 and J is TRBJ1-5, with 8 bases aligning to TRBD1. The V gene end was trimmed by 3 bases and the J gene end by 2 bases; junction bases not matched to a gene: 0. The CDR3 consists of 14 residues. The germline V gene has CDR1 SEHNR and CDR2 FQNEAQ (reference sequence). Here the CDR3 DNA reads TGTGCCAGCAGCTTGGGACAGGGCAATCAGCCCCAGCATTTT. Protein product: CASSLGQGNQPQHF.

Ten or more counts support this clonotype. The CDR3 bases are TGCGCCAGCAGCCTAGGGGACAATTACAATGAGCAGTTCTTC. It is translated as CASSLGDNYNEQFF. The rearrangement joins TRBV5-1 to TRBJ2-1, with a weak D call TRBD1 (6 bases). V was shortened by 4 bases and J by 4 bases, with 12 bases between the two germline ends. CDR3 size: 14 residues. The germline CDR1 and CDR2 sequences are SGHRS and YFSETQ.

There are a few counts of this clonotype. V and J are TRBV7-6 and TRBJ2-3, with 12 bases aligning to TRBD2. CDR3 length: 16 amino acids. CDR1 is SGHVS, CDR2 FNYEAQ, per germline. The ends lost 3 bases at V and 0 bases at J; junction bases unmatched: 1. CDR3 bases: TGTGCCAGCAGCTTTCTAGCGGGGGGGAGCACAGATACGCAGTATTTT. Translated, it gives CASSFLAGGSTDTQYF.

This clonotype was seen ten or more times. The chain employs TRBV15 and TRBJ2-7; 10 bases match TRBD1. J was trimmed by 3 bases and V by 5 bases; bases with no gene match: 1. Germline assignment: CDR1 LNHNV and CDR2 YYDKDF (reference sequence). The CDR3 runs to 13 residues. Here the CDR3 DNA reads TGTGCCACCAGCCGGGACAGGGGCTACGAGCAGTACTTC. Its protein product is CATSRDRGYEQYF.

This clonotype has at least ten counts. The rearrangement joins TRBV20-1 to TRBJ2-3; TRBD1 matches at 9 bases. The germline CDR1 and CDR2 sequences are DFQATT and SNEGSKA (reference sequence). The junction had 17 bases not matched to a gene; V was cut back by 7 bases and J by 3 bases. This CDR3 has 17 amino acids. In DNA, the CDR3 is TGCAGTGTCGACGGGACAGGGAGAGGAAGGAGAACAGATACGCAGTATTTT. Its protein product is CSVDGTGRGRRTDTQYF.

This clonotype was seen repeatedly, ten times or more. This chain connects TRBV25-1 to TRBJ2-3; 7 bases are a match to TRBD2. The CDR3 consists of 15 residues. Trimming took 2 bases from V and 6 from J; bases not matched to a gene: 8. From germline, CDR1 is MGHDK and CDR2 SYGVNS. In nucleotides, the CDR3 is TGTGCCAGCAGTGAACCGGGGGGTTTAAGGGATACGCAGTATTTT. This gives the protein CASSEPGGLRDTQYF.

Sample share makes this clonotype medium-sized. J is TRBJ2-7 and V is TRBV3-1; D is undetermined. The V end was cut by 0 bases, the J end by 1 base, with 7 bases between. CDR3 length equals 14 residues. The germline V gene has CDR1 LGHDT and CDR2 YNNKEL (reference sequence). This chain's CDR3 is CASSQDSGSYEQYF. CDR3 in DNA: TGTGCCAGCAGCCAAGATTCCGGTTCCTACGAGCAGTACTTC.